Listed below are T cell receptor beta chains from one sample, sequenced in a study of Ad26.COV2.S vaccination and SARS-CoV-2 variants. TCRdb's copy holds only in-frame clones and misses some; the assay was immunoSEQ multiplex PCR. The sample consists of 440,000 or so clones, 92% of them appearing once. The material sequenced was peripheral blood, taken in a trial of Ad26.COV2.S vaccine versus placebo. These receptors all come from a person between 18 and 65 years old who received the Ad26.COV2.S COVID-19 vaccine or a placebo. The CDR3 runs from the conserved cysteine through the conserved F or W. D genes are given only for firm matches. Size is stated for part of the rows, as once, few or many counts, or as a class when the clone is expanded.

j_call v_call d_call clone_size cdr3_aa cdr3_nt
TRBJ2-4 TRBV28 . . CASSWGRSARQYF TGTGCCAGCAGTTGGGGACGGAGTGCGAGACAGTACTTC
TRBJ2-5 TRBV12-2 . . CASRFPGGTSGSETQYF TGTGCAAGTCGCTTTCCGGGAGGGACTAGCGGGTCAGAGACCCAGTACTTC
TRBJ2-7 TRBV7-9 . once CASSFYSMHSYEQYF TGTGCCAGCAGCTTCTACAGTATGCATTCCTACGAGCAGTACTTC
TRBJ2-5 TRBV5-8 . . CASSPRGRGSQETQYF TGTGCCAGCAGCCCTCGTGGGAGGGGGTCCCAAGAGACCCAGTACTTC
TRBJ1-2 TRBV18 . . CASSSPGYGYTF TGTGCCAGCTCGTCACCGGGCTATGGCTACACCTTC
TRBJ1-1 TRBV29-1 . few CSSAEGEAFF TGCAGCTCGGCGGAGGGTGAAGCTTTCTTT
TRBJ1-3 TRBV7-9 . . CASSLVQGSGNTIYF TGTGCCAGCAGCTTGGTTCAAGGGTCGGGAAACACCATATATTTT
TRBJ2-1 TRBV7-2 . . CASSLASGQEQFF TGTGCCAGCAGCTTAGCAAGCGGCCAGGAGCAGTTCTTC
TRBJ1-4 TRBV9 . . CASSQRGWDEKLFF TGTGCCAGCAGCCAGAGGGGATGGGATGAAAAACTGTTTTTT
TRBJ2-1 TRBV6-2/TRBV6-3 TRBD1 . CASSNDRAQQFF TGTGCCAGCAGTAACGACAGGGCCCAGCAGTTCTTC
TRBJ1-4 TRBV30 . . CAWSHLQGTNEKLFF TGTGCCTGGAGTCATTTACAGGGTACTAATGAAAAACTGTTTTTT
TRBJ2-3 TRBV6-2/TRBV6-3 . . CASSYYGGGTDTQYF TGTGCCAGCAGTTACTATGGGGGCGGCACAGATACGCAGTATTTT
TRBJ2-5 TRBV28 TRBD2 . CASSETSDYQETQYF TGTGCCAGCAGTGAGACTAGCGATTACCAAGAGACCCAGTACTTC
TRBJ1-4 TRBV11-2 TRBD1 . CASSFRQGGGKLFF TGTGCCAGCAGCTTCCGACAGGGCGGGGGAAAACTGTTTTTT
TRBJ2-3 TRBV18 . . CASSPPWGQGTDTQYF TGTGCCAGCTCACCACCTTGGGGTCAAGGCACAGATACGCAGTATTTT
TRBJ1-1 TRBV29-1 . . CSVQGPMYTEAFF TGCAGCGTTCAGGGTCCAATGTATACTGAAGCTTTCTTT
TRBJ1-4 TRBV28 . . CASSPPGVEKLFF TGTGCCAGCAGTCCCCCAGGCGTAGAAAAACTGTTTTTT
TRBJ1-2 TRBV7-9 TRBD1 few CASSLVGPLGTGGNYGYTF TGTGCCAGCAGCTTAGTCGGCCCCCTGGGGACAGGGGGAAACTATGGCTACACCTTC
TRBJ2-1 TRBV5-1 TRBD2 . CASSLAPGGGGNEQFF TGCGCCAGCAGCTTGGCCCCCGGCGGGGGGGGGAATGAGCAATTCTTC
TRBJ2-3 TRBV10-1 TRBD2 . CASSDPGTSSTDTQYF TGCGCCAGCAGTGACCCCGGGACTAGCTCCACAGATACGCAGTATTTT
TRBJ1-5 TRBV4-3 . . CASSQQMADNQHF TGCGCCAGCAGCCAACAGATGGCCGATAACCAACATTTT
TRBJ2-7 TRBV27 . . CASSLRSAFYEQYF TGTGCCAGCAGTTTACGCTCAGCTTTTTACGAGCAGTACTTC
TRBJ2-7 TRBV2 . . CASNPNLEQYF TGTGCCAGCAATCCCAACCTCGAGCAGTACTTC
TRBJ2-5 TRBV5-5 TRBD1 . CASSGAGRGRQETQYF TGTGCCAGCAGCGGTGCGGGTAGGGGGCGCCAAGAGACCCAGTACTTC
TRBJ1-2 TRBV5-1 . few CASRTTSTGANYGYTF TGCGCCAGCAGAACTACTTCGACAGGAGCAAACTATGGCTACACCTTC
TRBJ2-7 TRBV4-3 . . CASSQERGGHEQYF TGCGCCAGCAGCCAAGAGAGGGGGGGCCACGAGCAGTACTTC
TRBJ2-3 TRBV10-3 TRBD2 . CAIRLAGDTDTQYF TGTGCCATCAGGTTAGCGGGAGACACAGATACGCAGTATTTT
TRBJ1-2 TRBV12-3/TRBV12-4 . . CASSLTTNYGYTF TGTGCCAGCAGTTTAACAACTAACTATGGCTACACCTTC
TRBJ2-1 TRBV4-1 . . CASSQANGIDEQFF TGCGCCAGCAGCCAAGCGAATGGTATTGATGAGCAGTTCTTC
TRBJ1-1 TRBV7-9 . . CASSRRDGMNTEAFF TGTGCCAGCAGCCGCCGGGACGGCATGAACACTGAAGCTTTCTTT
TRBJ2-5 TRBV10-3 TRBD2 . CAISPSAGGLMVPETQYF TGTGCCATCAGCCCCTCGGCGGGGGGCCTCATGGTTCCAGAGACCCAGTACTTC
TRBJ1-2 TRBV29-1 TRBD1 . CSVEPRGQGNYGYTF TGCAGCGTTGAACCTAGGGGACAGGGTAACTATGGCTACACCTTC
TRBJ2-5 TRBV27 TRBD1 few CASSLLGTGQETQYF TGTGCCAGCAGTCTTCTCGGGACAGGGCAAGAGACCCAGTACTTC